This T cell receptor (beta chain) was observed in a study of immune cell composition in non-small cell lung cancer. The study's findings and limits: Squamous carcinomas (roughly 80%) more often had tumour-associated clones >0.5% than adenocarcinomas (33%).

Assay: immunoSEQ multiplex PCR; the TCRdb copy retains only in-frame clones and omits some. This sample has 5,100 or so clones, with 70% to 90% found just once. Remarks on this clone: What it binds is not known.

The CDR3 sequence is 15 residues long. Deletions cut 0 bases from V and 4 bases from J, with 13 bases between. Germline values: CDR1 SGHRS, CDR2 YFSETQ. Normal lung sampling was at least 3 cm from the tumour, as distant as possible. Sequenced sample: non-adjacent lung tissue. The receptor comes from a human donor with non-small cell lung cancer. Some clones in this sample may be carry-over from other donors' samples. The chain is built from TRBV5-1 and TRBJ1-2; a weak D match, TRBD1 (5 bases). The CDR3: CASSLDGDSLYGYTF. DNA for the CDR3: TGCGCCAGCAGCTTGGATGGCGACAGTCTCTATGGCTACACCTTC.